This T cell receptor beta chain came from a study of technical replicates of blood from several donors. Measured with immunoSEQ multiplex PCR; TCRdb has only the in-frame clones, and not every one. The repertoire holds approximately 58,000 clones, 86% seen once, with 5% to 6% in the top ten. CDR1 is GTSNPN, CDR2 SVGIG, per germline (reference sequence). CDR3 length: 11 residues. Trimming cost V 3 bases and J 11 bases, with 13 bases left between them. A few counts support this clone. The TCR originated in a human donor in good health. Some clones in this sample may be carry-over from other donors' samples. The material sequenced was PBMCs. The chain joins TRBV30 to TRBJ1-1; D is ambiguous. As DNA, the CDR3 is TGTGCCTGGAGAGGCACCATACAGGCTTTCTTT. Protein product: CAWRGTIQAFF.